The TCR beta chain described here comes from a study of prognosis after radiotherapy for stage I lung cancer. Turning to the study itself: Patient ages ran from about 50 to 95, with a median of around 70 years, and the group had 10 to 15 men and 6 women. Study-level findings and limits: In patients receiving stereotactic body radiation therapy, unique TCR clone counts fell afterward, median approximately 9,100 versus 7,200. Patients with distant metastases had lower Shannon entropy after stereotactic body radiation therapy. Differences in TRBV and TRBJ gene usage were reportedly observed between patients with and without metastases.

Genomic DNA was subjected to two-round multiplex PCR for amplification of TCR beta CDR3. Primers were specific to each TRBV and TRBJ gene in first-round PCR. Each CDR3 protein gets one entry after TCRdb re-called the multiplex PCR reads with MiXCR. Altogether fewer than 30,000 distinct CDR3 sequences are present, just over 45% being singletons, with the ten largest covering around 14%. This clonotype is medium-sized in the sample. What it binds is not known. Trimming cost V 2 bases and J 4 bases; bases outside gene matches: 7. CDR1 is SGHVS and CDR2 is FQNEAQ in the germline V gene. There are 16 residues in the CDR3.

The chain links TRBV7-8 to TRBJ2-1; 8 bases match TRBD2. The sequencing used PBMCs, collected before or after stereotactic body radiation therapy (not recorded which). The receptor was isolated from a donor at least 50 years old with non-small cell lung cancer. The CDR3 coding sequence is TGTGCCAGCAGCTTACCGGGACTAGTGACTTACAATGAGCAGTTCTTC. Translating it yields CASSLPGLVTYNEQFF.